Listed below are T cell receptor beta chains from one sample, sequenced in a study of Ad26.COV2.S vaccination and SARS-CoV-2 variants. Profiled with immunoSEQ multiplex PCR; TCRdb holds only in-frame clones, not every one. The profile shows 350,000 to 400,000 clones, roughly nine tenths of them singletons. Source: peripheral blood, taken in a trial of Ad26.COV2.S vaccine versus placebo. The receptors come from a person between 18 and 65 years old who received the Ad26.COV2.S COVID-19 vaccine or a placebo. Both conserved end residues are part of each CDR3. The D gene is left open where the match is weak. A clone size is listed for some rows: how often the clone was seen (once, few, many), or a class if it is expanded.

cdr3_length: 16
d_call: .
j_call: TRBJ2-7
v_call: TRBV6-5
clone_size: .
cdr3_nt: TGTGCCAGCAGTTCAATGGAACCCCAATTCTACTACGAGCAGTACTTC
cdr3_aa: CASSSMEPQFYYEQYF

cdr3_length: 12
d_call: .
j_call: TRBJ2-1
v_call: TRBV12-5
clone_size: .
cdr3_nt: TGTGCTAGTGGTTTCGGTTTCGATGAGCAGTTCTTC
cdr3_aa: CASGFGFDEQFF

cdr3_length: 15
d_call: TRBD1
j_call: TRBJ1-2
v_call: TRBV9
clone_size: .
cdr3_nt: TGTGCCAGCAGCTCCAGGACAGGGGCTAACTATGGCTACACCTTC
cdr3_aa: CASSSRTGANYGYTF

cdr3_length: 13
d_call: .
j_call: TRBJ2-3
v_call: TRBV15
clone_size: .
cdr3_nt: TGTGCCACCAGCAGAGAAGTGGCAGATACGCAGTATTTT
cdr3_aa: CATSREVADTQYF

cdr3_length: 14
d_call: .
j_call: TRBJ2-7
v_call: TRBV29-1
clone_size: .
cdr3_nt: TGCAGCGTTGTTATCGGCGAGGGCGGTAGCGAGCAGTACTTC
cdr3_aa: CSVVIGEGGSEQYF

cdr3_length: 13
d_call: .
j_call: TRBJ2-1
v_call: TRBV12-3/TRBV12-4
clone_size: .
cdr3_nt: TGTGCCAGCAGCCCCTGGGGGGGCGGTGAGCAGTTCTTC
cdr3_aa: CASSPWGGGEQFF

cdr3_length: 17
d_call: TRBD1
j_call: TRBJ1-2
v_call: TRBV6-1
clone_size: .
cdr3_nt: TGTGCCAGCAGTGGAGGACAGGGCCCCCTCCTTACCTATGGCTACACCTTC
cdr3_aa: CASSGGQGPLLTYGYTF

cdr3_length: 15
d_call: .
j_call: TRBJ1-1
v_call: TRBV5-1
clone_size: .
cdr3_nt: TGCGCCAGCAGCTTAGGGTCGGGAGGGGACACTGAAGCTTTCTTT
cdr3_aa: CASSLGSGGDTEAFF

cdr3_length: 16
d_call: TRBD1
j_call: TRBJ1-3
v_call: TRBV10-2
clone_size: .
cdr3_nt: TGCGCCAGCAGTTTTGGGACAGGGACAACTGGAAACACCATATATTTT
cdr3_aa: CASSFGTGTTGNTIYF

cdr3_length: 14
d_call: .
j_call: TRBJ2-7
v_call: TRBV5-1
clone_size: once
cdr3_nt: TGCGCCAGCAGCCCCGGTCTAGCAACCTACGAGCAGTACTTC
cdr3_aa: CASSPGLATYEQYF